These 2 T cell receptor beta chains came from one sample sequenced in a study of identical twins. TCRdb processed the 5' RACE reads anew with MiXCR; each CDR3 protein has one entry. The profile shows about 920,000 distinct CDR3 sequences, roughly 12% of them singletons. The same sample was also studied in work on yellow fever vaccine responses in identical twins.

The sequenced sample consisted of PBMCs. The receptor set was obtained from a woman aged 18-30 years in good health.

This clonotype turned up a few times. This chain joins TRBV12-3 or TRBV12-4 and TRBJ2-3; D remains ambiguous. Deletions cut 5 bases from V and 3 bases from J, with 12 bases between. The CDR3 runs 14 residues. This CDR3 is CASSRSLGTDTQYF. The CDR3 DNA follows: TGTGCCAGCAGTAGGTCTTTGGGTACAGATACGCAGTATTTT.

This clonotype was observed a few times. This chain uses TRBV11-2 with TRBJ1-6; D is ambiguous. This CDR3 contains 15 residues. V was trimmed by 5 bases and J by 7 bases, leaving 15 bases between them. The V gene's germline CDR1 is SGHAT and CDR2 FQNNGV. The CDR3 DNA reads TGTGCCAGCAGCCCTGTCCGGGATTTAAATTCACCCCTCCACTTT. The encoded protein is CASSPVRDLNSPLHF.